These T cell receptor beta chains were read from a single sample in a study of cytomegalovirus exposure and HLA in healthy donors. Only in-frame clones appear in the TCRdb table, and some are missing; sequencing was by immunoSEQ multiplex PCR. Here the sample spans over 150,000 clones, roughly three quarters being singletons. The material sequenced was PBMCs. The receptor set was obtained from a man in his thirties or forties in good health and CMV-seropositive. CDR3s include the opening cysteine and the closing phenylalanine or tryptophan. D genes are given only for firm matches. Clone size appears in some rows only: once, few, many, or a class for an expanded clone.

>.|TRBJ2-6|TRBV7-9|.
CSSSSTQGTSGANVLTF
TGTTCCAGCAGCTCAACACAGGGTACATCTGGGGCCAACGTCCTGACTTTC
>.|TRBJ2-7|TRBV28|.
CASSLNSREQYF
TGTGCCAGCAGTTTAAACTCCCGCGAGCAGTACTTC
>.|TRBJ2-1|TRBV4-1|.
CASSQDSLINEQFF
TGCGCCAGCAGCCAAGATTCACTGATCAATGAGCAGTTCTTC
>.|TRBJ2-2|TRBV11-3|TRBD2
CASSQSGMWTGELFF
TGTGCCAGCAGCCAGAGCGGGATGTGGACCGGGGAGCTGTTTTTT
>.|TRBJ1-5|TRBV11-2|.
CASSLNRGDWAQHF
TGTGCCAGCAGCTTGAACCGGGGGGACTGGGCCCAGCATTTT
>many|TRBJ2-7|TRBV2|.
CASSEAPGGSYEQYF
TGTGCCAGCAGTGAAGCGCCCGGGGGCTCCTACGAGCAGTACTTC
>.|TRBJ1-1|TRBV28|TRBD1
CASSFRWSGQRNTEAFF
TGTGCCAGCAGTTTTAGGTGGTCGGGACAGCGCAACACTGAAGCTTTCTTT
>.|TRBJ2-5|TRBV9|TRBD1
CASSQGQGVQETQYF
TGTGCCAGCAGCCAGGGACAGGGGGTCCAAGAGACCCAGTACTTC
>.|TRBJ1-3|TRBV6-1|.
CASSGGGSPTGNTIYF
TGTGCCAGCAGTGGGGGGGGCAGCCCAACTGGAAACACCATATATTTT
>.|TRBJ1-1|TRBV27|.
CASSSIRGNTEAFF
TGTGCCAGCAGTTCTATCAGGGGGAACACTGAAGCTTTCTTT
>.|TRBJ2-5|TRBV14|TRBD2
CASSQGTSGRTQYF
TGTGCCAGCAGCCAAGGGACTAGCGGAAGGACCCAGTACTTC
>.|TRBJ2-5|TRBV27|TRBD1
CASSPKDREETQYF
TGTGCCAGCAGTCCAAAGGACAGGGAAGAGACCCAGTACTTC
>once|TRBJ1-1|TRBV7-8|.
CASSRVDDTEAFF
TGTGCCAGCAGCCGGGTAGACGACACTGAAGCTTTCTTT
>.|TRBJ2-5|TRBV28|.
CASSFTGIQETQYF
TGTGCCAGCAGTTTTACAGGGATCCAAGAGACCCAGTACTTC
>.|TRBJ1-4|TRBV5-6|.
CASSLRQTNEKLFF
TGTGCCAGCAGCTTACGACAAACTAATGAAAAACTGTTTTTT
>.|TRBJ2-7|TRBV30|TRBD2
CAWRGTSGIKISYEQYF
TGTGCCTGGAGGGGGACTAGCGGAATCAAAATCTCCTACGAGCAGTACTTC
>once|TRBJ2-5|TRBV5-1|.
CASSLMSRSETQYF
TGCGCCAGCAGCTTGATGTCTAGATCCGAGACCCAGTACTTC
>.|TRBJ2-2|TRBV27|.
CASRPRKAGRNTGELFF
TGTGCCAGCAGACCTCGTAAAGCCGGGAGGAACACCGGGGAGCTGTTTTTT
>.|TRBJ1-2|TRBV4-2|TRBD1
CASSQGTGGGYGYTF
TGTGCCAGCAGCCAAGGGACAGGGGGCGGCTATGGCTACACCTTC
>few|TRBJ2-2|TRBV25-1|.
CAKMLTGNTGELFF
TGTGCCAAGATGTTGACAGGGAACACCGGGGAGCTGTTTTTT
>.|TRBJ2-1|TRBV15|.
CATSGRRADEQFF
TGTGCCACCAGCGGGCGGAGGGCCGATGAGCAGTTCTTC
>once|TRBJ2-4|TRBV2|TRBD1
CASRDRAAKNIQYF
TGTGCCAGCAGGGACAGGGCTGCCAAAAACATTCAGTACTTC
>.|TRBJ1-2|TRBV5-6|TRBD1
CASSLDRRYGYTF
TGTGCCAGCAGCCTGGACAGGCGCTATGGCTACACCTTC
>once|TRBJ2-3|TRBV5-1|.
CASSLSRGSSTDTQYF
TGCGCCAGCAGCTTAAGTCGGGGATCTAGCACAGATACGCAGTATTTT
>.|TRBJ2-2|TRBV6-1|.
CASSESRGRAGELFF
TGTGCCAGCAGTGAAAGTCGGGGGAGAGCCGGGGAGCTGTTTTTT
>.|TRBJ1-1|TRBV7-2|.
CASSLSGFGEAFF
TGTGCCAGCAGCTTATCGGGGTTCGGTGAAGCTTTCTTT
>.|TRBJ2-1|TRBV10-1|.
CASSERDIYNEQFF
TGCGCCAGCAGTGAAAGGGACATTTACAATGAGCAGTTCTTC
>.|TRBJ2-3|TRBV6-1|TRBD1
CASSAGTGRTDTQYF
TGTGCCAGCAGCGCCGGGACAGGTAGAACAGATACGCAGTATTTT
>.|TRBJ1-2|TRBV4-2|.
CASSQELAGYGYTF
TGTGCCAGCAGCCAAGAGTTGGCAGGCTATGGCTACACCTTC
>.|TRBJ2-3|TRBV15|TRBD2
CATSREASGRAGTQYF
TGTGCCACCAGCAGAGAGGCTAGCGGGAGGGCTGGTACGCAGTATTTT
>few|TRBJ1-2|TRBV4-2|.
CASSQAVDYGYTF
TGTGCCAGCAGCCAAGCGGTCGACTATGGCTACACCTTC
>few|TRBJ1-2|TRBV4-2|TRBD1
CASSQGTGGAGGYPF
TGTGCCAGCAGCCAAGGAACAGGGGGCGCCGGTGGCTACCCCTTC
>.|TRBJ1-5|TRBV6-1|.
CASSASFYGDQPQHF
TGTGCCAGCAGTGCTTCTTTCTACGGGGATCAGCCCCAGCATTTT
>.|TRBJ1-1|TRBV5-4|.
CASSLATGLNTEAFF
TGTGCCAGCAGCTTGGCAACAGGGTTGAACACTGAAGCTTTCTTT
>few|TRBJ1-1|TRBV5-8|.
CASSPRTEAFF
TGTGCCAGCAGCCCGAGGACTGAAGCTTTCTTT